These T cell receptor beta chains were read from a single sample in a study of identical twins. TCRdb called the 5' RACE reads again in MiXCR, with one record for every CDR3 protein. The table records some 1,600,000 distinct CDR3 sequences, 25% to 35% of them present only once. What was sequenced was cord blood. These receptors were obtained from a newborn girl in good health. The CDR3 runs from the conserved cysteine through the conserved F or W. The D gene is left open where the match is weak. Size values are once, few and many counts, or a class for expanded clones, and some rows have none.

length	V	size	J	D	DNA	CDR3
14	TRBV6-1	-	TRBJ2-7	TRBD1	TGTGCCAGCAGAAGGGACAGGGGAGGCTACGAGCAGTACTTC	CASRRDRGGYEQYF
13	TRBV3-1	many	TRBJ2-7	-	TGTGCCAGCAGCCAAGCGTCGGGGACGAGGCAGTACTTC	CASSQASGTRQYF
14	TRBV3-1	-	TRBJ2-5	-	TGTGCCAGCAGCCAAAGTCTACAGGGAAGTGAGCAGTACTTC	CASSQSLQGSEQYF
16	TRBV30	-	TRBJ1-4	-	TGTGCCTGGAGTGTGGTGGGGCCGGGAGGTTATGAAAAACTGTTTTTT	CAWSVVGPGGYEKLFF
15	TRBV4-2	-	TRBJ2-5	TRBD2	TGTGCCAGCAGCCAAGCCCTAGCGGGGAGGGAGACCCAGTACTTC	CASSQALAGRETQYF
13	TRBV12-3/TRBV12-4	-	TRBJ2-1	TRBD2	TGTGCCAGCGGGAGGGCAGGCCAAGAGACCCAGTTCTTC	CASGRAGQETQFF
15	TRBV29-1	-	TRBJ2-7	TRBD1	TGCAGCGTTGAAGGGGTGACAGGGGGATCCTACGAGCAGTACTTC	CSVEGVTGGSYEQYF
14	TRBV20-1	-	TRBJ2-4	-	TGCGGTCAAGGGGCAGGGTCTACCAAAAACATTCAGTCCTTC	CGQGAGSTKNIQSF
16	TRBV5-1	-	TRBJ2-7	TRBD2	TGCGCCAGCAGCATAGGACTAGCGGGGTCCTACAATGAGCAGTACTTC	CASSIGLAGSYNEQYF
13	TRBV5-1	few	TRBJ1-5	-	TGCGCCAGCAGCTCCGAGAGGGGTCAGCCCCAGCATTTT	CASSSERGQPQHF
12	TRBV20-1	-	TRBJ1-6	-	TGCAGTGCTGCCCCCCGCCGTTCACCCCTCCACTTT	CSAAPRRSPLHF
14	TRBV5-1	many	TRBJ2-5	TRBD1	TGCGCCAGCAGCTTGGGGACAGGGAAAGAGACCCAGTACTTC	CASSLGTGKETQYF
12	TRBV20-1	few	TRBJ1-2	TRBD1	TGCACGGCCACAGGGGGCGAGGGGGGCTACACCTTC	CTATGGEGGYTF
16	TRBV5-1	few	TRBJ2-5	-	TGCGCCAGCAGCTTGGTGGCTAGCGAGTACCAAGAGACCCAGTACTTC	CASSLVASEYQETQYF
14	TRBV18	-	TRBJ1-1	TRBD1	TGTGCCAGCTCACGGGACAGGGGGCAGGGTGAAGCTTTCTTT	CASSRDRGQGEAFF
15	TRBV4-2	-	TRBJ2-5	TRBD2	TGTGCCAGCAGCCAAGATCAGCGGGAATACAATGAGCAGTACTTC	CASSQDQREYNEQYF
13	TRBV3-1	few	TRBJ1-2	-	TGTGCCAGCAGCCACGCTCACAGGGATGGCTACACCTTC	CASSHAHRDGYTF
12	TRBV20-1	-	TRBJ2-1	-	TGCAGTGCTAGCTATGAAGACAATGAGCAGTTCTTC	CSASYEDNEQFF
17	TRBV5-1	-	TRBJ2-2	TRBD2	TGCGCCAGCAGCTTGGCACTAGCGGGGGGGCCTTCCGGGGAGCTGTTTTTT	CASSLALAGGPSGELFF
15	TRBV28	few	TRBJ2-1	-	TGTGCCAGCAGTTTGGTTGCTAGTTGGGGCAATGAGCAGTTCTTC	CASSLVASWGNEQFF
17	TRBV24-1	few	TRBJ2-1	-	TGTGCCACCAGTGGTACATCCGGGACTCTTTCCTACAATGAGCAGTTCTTC	CATSGTSGTLSYNEQFF
10	TRBV29-1	many	TRBJ2-1	-	TGCAGCGTTGTTTATTATGAGCAGTTCTTC	CSVVYYEQFF
17	TRBV12-3/TRBV12-4	few	TRBJ1-5	TRBD1	TGTGCCAGCAGCCCGGGACAGGGGGCAGGCTGGAATCAGCCCCAGCATTTT	CASSPGQGAGWNQPQHF
16	TRBV27	few	TRBJ2-7	-	TGTGCCAGCAGTTTAACCCCCGGGAGCGTAGCCTACGAGCAGTACTTC	CASSLTPGSVAYEQYF
17	TRBV6-5	few	TRBJ1-4	-	TGTGCCAGCAGTTACTCGGGCCTACAGGGATCGAATGAAAAACTGTTTTTT	CASSYSGLQGSNEKLFF
13	TRBV5-1	-	TRBJ1-1	TRBD1	TGCGCCAGCAGCCAGACAGGGACGGGGGAAGCTTTCTTT	CASSQTGTGEAFF
12	TRBV7-9	few	TRBJ1-1	-	TGTGCCAGCGCACGGATGAACACTGAAGCTTTCTTT	CASARMNTEAFF
14	TRBV24-1	-	TRBJ2-1	TRBD2	TGTGCCACCAGTGCCGGACTAGCGGATAATGAGCAGTTCTTC	CATSAGLADNEQFF
14	TRBV20-1	-	TRBJ1-2	TRBD1	TGCACCCAACTCAGGACAGGGGCTTCCTATGGCTACACCTTC	CTQLRTGASYGYTF
15	TRBV12-3/TRBV12-4	-	TRBJ2-1	TRBD2	TGTGCCAGCAGTGTACCACTAGCGGGAAACAATGAGCAGTTCTTC	CASSVPLAGNNEQFF
16	TRBV6-6	-	TRBJ1-6	TRBD1	TGTGCCAGCAGTGATGACAGGGTCATTCTTCGTTCACCCCTCCACTTT	CASSDDRVILRSPLHF
13	TRBV10-3	many	TRBJ2-7	TRBD2	TGTGCCTCCCAACTAGCGGGAGGCTACGAGCAGTACTTC	CASQLAGGYEQYF
14	TRBV28	many	TRBJ2-5	TRBD1	TGTGCCAGCAGTTTTAACAGGGGGCAAGAGACCCAGTACTTC	CASSFNRGQETQYF
12	TRBV12-3/TRBV12-4	-	TRBJ2-3	-	TGTGCCAGCAGTTTTTGGTTCCCTCCGGAGTATTTT	CASSFWFPPEYF
16	TRBV3-1	few	TRBJ2-7	TRBD2	TGTGCCAGCAGCCCTCTTCCGCGGGAGCTGGGATACGAGCAGTACTTC	CASSPLPRELGYEQYF
16	TRBV5-6	-	TRBJ1-4	-	TGTGCCAGCAGCTTGAGGCCAGGGAGAACTAATGAAAAACTGTTTTTT	CASSLRPGRTNEKLFF
13	TRBV5-6	few	TRBJ1-2	-	TGTGCCAGCAGCCCAAATACTAACTATGGCTACACCTTC	CASSPNTNYGYTF
13	TRBV20-1	few	TRBJ2-1	-	TGCAGTGCTTCCAGCGACACCTACAATGAGCAGTTCTTC	CSASSDTYNEQFF
17	TRBV20-1	few	TRBJ2-7	-	TGCAGTGCTTCACAGAGAGAGGCAAGAGGGGCGGGCTACGAGCAGTACTTC	CSASQREARGAGYEQYF
14	TRBV27	-	TRBJ1-1	-	TGTGCCAGCAGTGCACGCGGGGAGGGAACTGAAGCTTTCTTT	CASSARGEGTEAFF
13	TRBV29-1	few	TRBJ2-7	-	TGCAGCGTTGATGGGGGTCCCTACAATGAGCAGTACTTC	CSVDGGPYNEQYF
13	TRBV20-1	few	TRBJ2-4	-	TGCAGTGCCGCTGTGGCTAACAAAAACATTCAGTACTTC	CSAAVANKNIQYF
9	TRBV27	few	TRBJ1-2	-	TGTGCCAGGTGGTATGGCTACACCTTC	CARWYGYTF
16	TRBV24-1	few	TRBJ2-1	-	TGTGCCACCAGTGATTTTACGCGGGGAGGCTACAATGAGCAGTTCTTC	CATSDFTRGGYNEQFF
15	TRBV5-1	few	TRBJ2-4	-	TGCGCCAGCAGCTCGGGAACCTTTGGCAAAAACATTCAGTACTTC	CASSSGTFGKNIQYF
16	TRBV7-9	few	TRBJ2-1	TRBD2	TGTGCCAGCAGGCCGACTAGCGGGCCCCTCCACAATGAGCAGTTCTTC	CASRPTSGPLHNEQFF
12	TRBV27	few	TRBJ1-6	-	TGTGCCAGCAGTCCCTTTAATTCACCCCTCCACTTT	CASSPFNSPLHF
13	TRBV10-3	few	TRBJ2-5	-	TGTGCCATCAGTGACGCGGACCAAGAGACCCAGTACTTC	CAISDADQETQYF
16	TRBV4-2	many	TRBJ2-3	-	TGTGCCAGCAGCCAAGAAAGCGGGTTAAGCACAGATACGCAGTATTTT	CASSQESGLSTDTQYF
18	TRBV12-3/TRBV12-4	many	TRBJ2-1	TRBD1	TGTGCCAGCAGCTTTATACAGGGGGCGGTGGGTCCTTACAATGAGCAGTTCTTC	CASSFIQGAVGPYNEQFF
14	TRBV9	few	TRBJ1-2	-	TGTGCCAGCAGCGTAGATCAGGGGAACTATGGCTACACCTTC	CASSVDQGNYGYTF
16	TRBV27	few	TRBJ2-7	TRBD1	TGTGCCAGCAGTTTAAAGGTGGGGACAGGGAGCTACGAGCAGTACTTC	CASSLKVGTGSYEQYF